A selection of T cell receptor beta chains follows, all from one sample in a study of Ad26.COV2.S vaccination and SARS-CoV-2 variants. The repertoire was sequenced with immunoSEQ multiplex PCR; TCRdb's copy has only in-frame clones and lacks some. The data hold more than 300,000 clones, with 86% observed a single time. This specimen was peripheral blood, taken in a trial of Ad26.COV2.S vaccine versus placebo. These receptors were collected from a person aged 18-65 years who received the Ad26.COV2.S COVID-19 vaccine or a placebo. CDR3s include the opening cysteine and the closing phenylalanine or tryptophan. The D gene is left open where the match is weak. Only some rows state a clone size, as once, few, many or a class for expanded clones.

cdr3_aa cdr3_nt d_call clone_size j_call v_call
CASSWIFSRGGTYEQYF TGTGCCAGCAGCTGGATATTTTCGCGCGGGGGAACCTACGAGCAGTACTTC TRBD2 few TRBJ2-7 TRBV7-2
CASSQGATPKETQYF TGCGCCAGCAGCCAAGGGGCTACTCCTAAAGAGACCCAGTACTTC . . TRBJ2-5 TRBV4-3
CASKGPINSPLHF TGTGCCAGCAAGGGACCTATTAATTCACCCCTCCACTTT . . TRBJ1-6 TRBV27
CASRLSTTRTDTQYF TGTGCAAGTCGCTTATCAACGACTCGCACAGATACGCAGTATTTT . . TRBJ2-3 TRBV12-2
CASSNRQGAQPQHF TGTGCCAGCAGCAACCGACAGGGAGCGCAGCCCCAGCATTTT . . TRBJ1-5 TRBV21-1
CASSNPQGAVPNTEAFF TGTGCCAGCAGCAATCCACAGGGGGCGGTACCGAACACTGAAGCTTTCTTT TRBD1 few TRBJ1-1 TRBV7-9
CASSASGTVLYYGYTF TGTGCCAGCAGTGCCTCCGGGACCGTACTTTACTATGGCTACACCTTC . . TRBJ1-2 TRBV6-1
CASRLDTSYEQYF TGTGCCAGCAGACTGGACACCTCCTACGAGCAGTACTTC . once TRBJ2-7 TRBV6-6
CASSFNDRVYGYTF TGTGCCAGCAGTTTTAACGACAGGGTATATGGCTACACCTTC TRBD1 . TRBJ1-2 TRBV27
CASSLEFRVQPNYGYTF TGTGCCAGCAGCTTAGAGTTCAGGGTCCAGCCTAACTATGGCTACACCTTC . few TRBJ1-2 TRBV7-2
CASSLETKTAGELFF TGTGCCAGCAGCTTGGAGACCAAAACGGCCGGGGAGCTGTTTTTT . . TRBJ2-2 TRBV5-4
CASSTRNQETQYF TGTGCCAGCAGCACTCGGAACCAAGAGACCCAGTACTTC . . TRBJ2-5 TRBV9
CASSDSDYNEQFF TGTGCCAGCAGTGACTCGGACTACAATGAGCAGTTCTTC . . TRBJ2-1 TRBV6-4
CASSRGGGSEETQYF TGTGCCAGCAGCCGAGGGGGGGGATCCGAAGAGACCCAGTACTTC . once TRBJ2-5 TRBV9
CASSRERGYGYTF TGTGCCAGCAGCAGAGAAAGAGGGTATGGCTACACCTTC . . TRBJ1-2 TRBV25-1
CSARDSVYYGYTF TGCAGCGCGCGGGACAGCGTATACTATGGCTACACCTTC TRBD1 . TRBJ1-2 TRBV29-1
CASSWSPYQETQYF TGTGCCAGTAGTTGGTCACCGTACCAAGAGACCCAGTACTTC . . TRBJ2-5 TRBV19
CASSPGLAGRQETQYF TGTGCCAGCAGCCCCGGACTAGCGGGGAGGCAAGAGACCCAGTACTTC TRBD2 . TRBJ2-5 TRBV9
CASSLVLAGGSYEQYF TGTGCCAGCAGCTTGGTCCTAGCGGGGGGATCCTACGAGCAGTACTTC TRBD2 . TRBJ2-7 TRBV5-6
CASNLRGRYGYTF TGTGCCAGCAACCTTAGGGGTCGCTATGGCTACACCTTC . . TRBJ1-2 TRBV12-3/TRBV12-4
CASSLTPTGSGNTIYF TGCGCCAGCAGCTTAACTCCGACCGGGTCTGGAAACACCATATATTTT . . TRBJ1-3 TRBV5-1
CASSASGGAITGELFF TGTGCCAGCAGTGCTAGCGGGGGGGCCATCACCGGGGAGCTGTTTTTT TRBD2 . TRBJ2-2 TRBV6-4